These 23 T cell receptor beta chains came from one sample sequenced in a study of blood T cells in healthy people across ages. Alongside a J-beta primer mix, a sample-barcoded 5' primer served in a second PCR lasting 7 to 11 cycles. Each CDR3 protein gets one entry after TCRdb re-called the 5' RACE reads with MiXCR. The sample includes over 1,200,000 distinct CDR3 sequences, roughly 59% of them seen just once. Sequences were obtained from blood. These receptors were taken from a man younger than 35 in good health.

The chain joins TRBV3-1 to TRBJ2-1; D remains unclear. Trimming pared 4 bases from V and 0 bases from J, leaving 19 bases between. Germline CDR1 is LGHDT and CDR2 is YNNKEL (reference sequence). The CDR3 sequence is 18 residues long. CDR3: CASSPDRLEAGSYNEQFF. For the CDR3, the DNA is TGTGCCAGCAGCCCAGACCGTCTAGAAGCCGGCTCCTACAATGAGCAGTTCTTC.

This clonotype has only one observation. The chain employs TRBV25-1 and TRBJ1-2; tentative D call: TRBD1 (5 bases). The CDR3 length is 10 residues. The germline CDR1 and CDR2 sequences are MGHDK and SYGVNS. V lost 8 bases, J lost 8 bases, and 9 bases lay in between. The CDR3 here is CASFGGGYTF. CDR3 nucleotides: TGTGCCAGCTTCGGGGGAGGCTACACCTTC.

The gene calls are TRBV27 and TRBJ2-2, with TRBD1 identical over 10 bases. The CDR3 is 18 residues long. CDR1 is MNHEY, CDR2 SMNVEV, per germline (reference sequence). The V and J ends lost 1 base and 5 bases, in that order; junction bases with no gene match: 10. As DNA, the CDR3 is TGTGCCAGCAGTTTATTCGGGACAGGGGCGGGCTTGACCGGGGAGCTGTTTTTT. Translated: CASSLFGTGAGLTGELFF.

This chain uses TRBV20-1 with TRBJ2-1; TRBD2 agrees at 10 bases. This CDR3 spans 15 amino acids. V trimming: 2 bases; J trimming: 6 bases; junction bases outside the gene matches: 7. CDR1 and CDR2 (germline): DFQATT, SNEGSKA (reference sequence). The CDR3 DNA reads as TGCAGTGCTAGAATGGGTCTAGCGGGAGTCAATGAGCAGTTCTTC. Protein sequence: CSARMGLAGVNEQFF.

This chain links TRBV27 with TRBJ2-4, with TRBD1 identical over 10 bases. The DNA end is a closer match to TRBJ2-7, so the J assignment may be wrong. The germline V gene encodes CDR1 MNHEY and CDR2 SMNVEV (reference sequence). The CDR3 totals 15 residues. The CDR3 loop reads CASSLPGTGVGEQYF. As DNA, the CDR3 is TGTGCCAGCAGTTTACCCGGGACAGGGGTTGGCGAGCAGTACTTC.

This clonotype was recorded a few times. V and J are TRBV10-2 and TRBJ2-4; D might be TRBD1 (6 bases). The J call may be mistaken, given a closer DNA end match to TRBJ2-7. Per the germline V gene, CDR1 is WSHSY and CDR2 is SAAADI. The CDR3 totals 13 residues. For the CDR3, the DNA is TGCGCCAGCAGACTCCCAGGGGATTACGAGCAGTACTTC. Its protein is CASRLPGDYEQYF.

This chain joins TRBV21-1 and TRBJ2-4. TRBV21-1 has pseudogene status. The CDR3 extends over 16 amino acids. CDR3 sequence (DNA): TGTGCCAGCAGCAAAAGGTGGCTGCGGTCCAAAAACATTCAGTACTTC. Amino acid sequence: CASSKRWLRSKNIQYF.

The chain combines TRBV20-1 with TRBJ2-7; 8 bases fit TRBD1. Losses at the gene ends were 6 bases for V and 4 bases for J; bases not matched to a gene: 11. This CDR3 is built from 14 residues. Germline V lookup: CDR1 DFQATT, CDR2 SNEGSKA (reference sequence). The CDR3 DNA follows: TGCAGTGCGAGACAGGGGTATGGGGTGTACGAGCAGTACTTC. This encodes CSARQGYGVYEQYF.

The chain recombines TRBV6-2 or TRBV6-3 with TRBJ2-5, with a possible D match to TRBD1 (6 bases). The CDR3 runs to 14 residues. The V gene lost 6 bases and the J gene lost 0 bases, with 11 bases spanning the gap. Per germline, CDR1 MNHEY and CDR2 SVGEGT. The CDR3 protein is CASRLGQYQETQYF. DNA for the CDR3: TGTGCCAGCAGGCTTGGACAGTACCAAGAGACCCAGTACTTC.

This clonotype was observed a handful of times. J is TRBJ2-7 and V is TRBV20-1; 11 bases align to TRBD1. The CDR3 loop spans 15 amino acids. V lost 3 bases, J lost 5 bases, and 9 bases stayed unmatched. The germline gives CDR1 DFQATT, CDR2 SNEGSKA (reference sequence). As DNA, the CDR3 is TGCAGTGCTAGCCCCTGGGACAGGGGGTTCCACGAGCAGTACTTC. It translates to CSASPWDRGFHEQYF.

This chain links TRBV20-1 with TRBJ2-7, with TRBD2 matching 7 bases. Losses at the gene ends were 0 bases for V and 4 bases for J; bases not matched to a gene: 9. CDR1 DFQATT and CDR2 SNEGSKA come from the germline V gene (reference sequence). CDR3 length equals 15 residues. The CDR3: CSARDGGESSYEQYF. CDR3 DNA: TGCAGTGCTAGAGATGGGGGGGAGTCTTCTTACGAGCAGTACTTC.

The J gene is TRBJ2-1, the V gene TRBV7-9, with 15 bases identical to TRBD2. V lost 1 base to trimming and J lost 9 bases; unmatched junction nucleotides: 4. Germline loops: CDR1 SEHNR, CDR2 FQNEAQ (reference sequence). The CDR3 spans 16 residues. CDR3 region: CASSLGGLAGGTEQFF. CDR3 coding DNA: TGTGCCAGCAGCTTAGGTGGACTAGCGGGAGGGACTGAGCAGTTCTTC.

This clonotype has just a few counts. The chain has TRBV4-1 and TRBJ1-4; D gene unclear. Germline lookup yields CDR1 MGHRA and CDR2 YSYEKL. The V end was cut by 4 bases, the J end by 6 bases, with 15 bases between. The CDR3 spans 15 residues. CDR3 residues: CASSLSRNEDEKLFF. In DNA, the CDR3 is TGCGCCAGCAGCCTCAGTAGAAATGAGGATGAAAAACTGTTTTTT.

This rearrangement joins TRBV7-9 to TRBJ1-3; the D is unclear. CDR1 is SEHNR and CDR2 is FQNEAQ in the germline V gene (reference sequence). V gave up 5 bases and J gave up 3 bases, with 5 bases separating them. This CDR3 comprises 12 residues. CDR3 nucleotide sequence: TGTGCCAGCAGCAAGATTGGAAACACCATATATTTT. Encoded protein: CASSKIGNTIYF.

CDR3 bases: TGCGCCAGCAGTTCCCGGGAGGGCGGGTCCTACAATGAGCAGTTCTTC. It is translated as CASSSREGGSYNEQFF. The chain has TRBV10-1 and TRBJ2-1; 8 bases map to TRBD2. With V trimmed by 5 bases and J by 1 base, 7 bases remained unmatched. This CDR3 has 16 amino acids. Germline CDR1 reads WNHNN; CDR2 reads SYGVQD (reference sequence).

The chain has TRBV6-2 or TRBV6-3 and TRBJ2-4; no clear D. The closer fit of TRBJ2-7 to the DNA end suggests the J call may be wrong. Germline CDR1 and CDR2: MNHEY and SVGEGT. The CDR3 loop spans 15 amino acids. CDR3 DNA sequence: TGTGCCAGCCGTTCCAGTGTGTCTCACTCCTACGAGCAGTACTTC. Amino acids: CASRSSVSHSYEQYF.

The rearrangement joins TRBV6-6 to TRBJ2-2, with 9 bases identical to TRBD2. Germline CDR1 and CDR2: MNHNY and SVGAGI (reference sequence). After removal of 5 bases from V and 2 bases from J, the junction contained 6 bases not matched to a gene. This CDR3 contains 16 residues. CDR3 sequence reads: CASSGRLAANTGELFF. The CDR3 DNA follows: TGTGCCAGCAGTGGCCGACTAGCGGCAAACACCGGGGAGCTGTTTTTT.

The V gene is TRBV4-1, the J gene TRBJ2-1; D not certain. This CDR3 contains 16 residues. V lost 0 bases and J 7 bases, leaving 16 bases between the germline ends. Germline assignment: CDR1 MGHRA and CDR2 YSYEKL. The CDR3 DNA is TGCGCCAGCAGCCAAGACCCTCTATCATTAGAGAATGAGCAGTTCTTC. Protein product: CASSQDPLSLENEQFF.

The chain links TRBV20-1 to TRBJ1-1; D ambiguous. Trimming took off 3 bases at V and 3 bases at J, with 11 bases between the two ends. The CDR3 is made up of 13 amino acids. In germline, CDR1 is DFQATT, CDR2 SNEGSKA (reference sequence). CDR3 bases: TGCAGTGCTAGGACATCCCTGCACACTGAAGCTTTCTTT. This encodes CSARTSLHTEAFF.

This clonotype came up a few times. V gene TRBV7-9 combines with J gene TRBJ2-5; the match to TRBD2 covers 13 bases. The CDR3 has 18 amino acids. Trimming took 2 bases from V and 3 from J; bases not matched to a gene: 9. Per germline, CDR1 SEHNR and CDR2 FQNEAQ (reference sequence). CDR3: CASSLPWTSGGYKETQYF. CDR3 sequence (DNA): TGTGCCAGCAGCTTACCCTGGACTAGCGGGGGATACAAAGAGACCCAGTACTTC.

This clonotype was observed a few times. V and J are TRBV7-2 and TRBJ2-1, with 8 bases matching TRBD2. Germline CDR1 is SGHTA and CDR2 is FQGNSA. J lost 7 bases, V lost 4 bases, and 12 bases had no gene match. The CDR3 contains 16 residues. CDR3 nucleotide sequence: TGTGCCAGCAGCTCCCCGGGTAGCGGGATTTGGAATGAGCAGTTCTTC. Amino acid sequence: CASSSPGSGIWNEQFF.

The J gene is TRBJ2-3, the V gene TRBV27; either TRBD1 or TRBD2 may supply D (5 bases each). Trimming stripped 6 bases from V and 6 bases from J, with 22 bases between. Germline V CDR1 and CDR2: MNHEY, SMNVEV (reference sequence). The CDR3 loop spans 16 amino acids. The CDR3 sequence is CASSFTGARGRDTQYF. The CDR3 bases are TGTGCCAGCAGCTTTACCGGGGCCAGAGGCAGGGATACGCAGTATTTT.

This clonotype showed up just once. This chain joins TRBV7-2 and TRBJ2-7; D possibly corresponds to TRBD1 (6 bases). The CDR3 is made up of 15 amino acids. The V and J ends lost 6 bases and 2 bases respectively, with 17 bases between them. The V gene's germline CDR1 is SGHTA and CDR2 FQGNSA. The CDR3 region has the DNA TGTGCCAGCAGGTCCCGTGCGCAGGGGACCTACGAGCAGTACTTC. As protein: CASRSRAQGTYEQYF.